This T cell receptor (beta chain) emerged from a study of regulatory T cells in long-lasting Graves disease (dated by TCRdb to about 2021). About the study as a whole: In the newly diagnosed Graves' disease group, patients had been taking antithyroid drugs for less than 3 months. This study used TCR sequencing and RNA sequencing of peripheral blood to compare persistent Graves' disease patients against newly diagnosed Graves' disease patients. The study was registered as a clinical trial and conducted in China. A total of around 35 samples underwent TCR sequencing, from 13 patients with persistent Graves' disease and approximately 20 patients with newly diagnosed Graves' disease.

V is reduced by 5 bases and J by 10 bases, leaving a spacing of 17 bases between them. Including cysteine and phenylalanine, the CDR3 has 13 amino acids. Kept here is only the CDR3 DNA, which spans 39 bases and is read in frame from base 1. Reading the germline V gene (reference sequence) gives CDR1 MNHEY and CDR2 SMNVEV. The library came from multiplex PCR. Sequencing was performed on an Illumina HiSeq 4000. iRepertoire HTBI primers and Arm-PCR amplification of CDR3 regions were used to construct TCR beta libraries. PCR products were gel purified before sequencing. In the original analysis: Gene usage analysis of CDR3 amino acid clonotypes used the 60 to 80 TRBV and fewer than 15 TRBJ segments found across samples. Filtered high-quality paired reads were merged into contigs using COPE and FqMerger. BLAST was used to align contigs to the IMGT TRBV, TRBD and TRBJ reference genes, and CDR3 was defined following IMGT. Clonotypes above 0.1% frequency were classified as highly expanded clones. Repertoire diversity was measured by Shannon entropy, and V-J evenness by the Gini coefficient. A clonotype found in more than one individual was treated as public. Using fastp at Q25 and MiXCR, TCRdb reprocessed the public reads and kept productive beta chains. Each CDR3 protein appears once, grouped with its most common genes and DNA. TCRdb, rather than the study authors, made the V and J calls. This sample gives 400,000 to 500,000 distinct CDR3 sequences in total; 15% of them show up just once. The top ten constitute about 8% of the sample.

Broad study findings and their caveats: Preferential use of TRBV28, TRBJ1-2 and TRBJ2-5 was observed in persistent disease, whereas TRBV20-1 and TRBJ2-1 were favored in newly diagnosed disease. More public clonotypes were shared among persistent patients (under 3,000) than among newly diagnosed patients (just under 1,000). The study examined only peripheral blood because the primary lesion, thyroid tissue, could not be accessed. The authors noted that the small sample size was a limitation that may lower accuracy. Only the TCR beta chain was sequenced and analyzed. Persistent Graves' disease patients showed lower TCR Shannon entropy and fewer highly expanded clones than newly diagnosed patients, suggesting clonal expansion.

The sample's time point label, decoded: newly diagnosed GD, antithyroid drugs for less than 3 months. For both TCR sequencing and RNA sequencing, RNA was extracted from PBMCs using TRIzol. The diagnosis of Graves' disease was made according to American Thyroid Association guidelines. Patients for the study were recruited at an endocrinology department in Xi'an, China. Each patient gave around 9.2 milliliters of peripheral blood, collected in an EDTA anticoagulant tube. Ficoll Paque Plus density gradient separation was used to isolate PBMCs, and no further T cell sorting was done. An Agilent 2100 Bioanalyzer and agarose gel were used to check RNA quality, while a NanoDrop 2000 measured RNA concentration. Details on this clonotype: Its target antigen remains unknown. Qualities for individual bases were not recorded, and no much larger clone is one base off.

These data are also associated with another study on T cells in Graves' hyperthyroidism and ophthalmopathy. As described in the second report: Stable Graves' hyperthyroidism was defined as no progression to ophthalmopathy during 18 months of follow-up. The hyperthyroidism patients were between 18 and 65 years old and newly diagnosed, with a disease duration of less than 2 months. Any patient with an uncontrolled infection, another autoimmune disease, pregnancy or lactation was excluded. Diagnoses were established on the basis of clinical symptoms, serum thyroxine and TRAb, thyroid ultrasound, and orbital computed tomography. For the first round of RT-PCR on the TCR CDR3, the HTBI primer set was used together with the Qiagen OneStep RT-PCR kit. Most expanded thyroid clonotypes (frequency above 0.001) were also detected in blood, suggesting blood repertoires may reflect thyroid immune responses. A 13 V-J signature model separated ophthalmopathy from stable hyperthyroidism, with 87.88% sensitivity and roughly 82% specificity in cross-validation and 80%/75% in testing. During validation, the model predicted progression to ophthalmopathy a median of around 6 months ahead of onset, with approximately 70% sensitivity and 72.22% specificity. A discovery cohort of about a hundred patients, 43 with Graves' ophthalmopathy and approximately 60 with stable Graves' hyperthyroidism, was used to find distinguishing TCR V-J signatures. An independent validation cohort of 18 to 20 hyperthyroidism patients and 17 patients who later progressed to ophthalmopathy tested prospective prediction of ophthalmopathy. For training and testing, the 110 or so patients in the discovery cohort were randomly divided in a 7:3 ratio. Thyroid tissue and blood T-cell repertoires from about six Graves' hyperthyroidism patients were also compared in the study. After sampling, hyperthyroidism patients received methimazole starting at 30 mg daily, and ophthalmopathy patients received high-dose intravenous methylprednisolone. Libraries were constructed in a second round of multiplex PCR, after which size selection and purification were carried out. Libraries were sequenced paired-end with 100 bp reads on an Illumina HiSeq2000. SOAPnuke was used to process the raw data, with reads discarded if the reads contained adapters or uncalled bases, had a mean Phred below 15, or lacked an exact constant-primer or identifier match. High-quality paired reads were merged with COPE v1.2.5, and unique nucleotide sequences were defined as clonotypes. MiTCR v1.1 was used to align clonotypes to the IMGT TRBV, TRBD and TRBJ reference segments. Only V-J combinations with frequency above 0.0001, covering 99.2% of repertoires, were analysed. A TCS score was defined as the ratio between F50 (clonal expansion) and ExV (chaos), using BLOSUM62-based TCRdist between CDR3 peptides within each V-J. Welch's t-statistics and random forest reduced around 520 V-J features to roughly 13, which were used in a naive Bayes classifier (R e1071). Sample size was not statistically predetermined, and blinding of investigators to group allocation was not performed. According to the paper, TCR Vbeta CDR3 sequencing was carried out on roughly 130 peripheral blood samples, which came from under 50 ophthalmopathy, 80 or so hyperthyroidism and about 17 progressor patients.

Recombination joined TRBV27 with TRBJ1-1, and TRBD1 may be the D gene, going by 5 matching bases. The receptor was derived from a woman in her thirties or forties with Graves disease. Donor details come from another sample of the same person, matched by shared clones. The sample was peripheral blood mononuclear cells (PBMCs), taken at new diagnosis, from a patient treated with antithyroid drugs. The bases read TGTGCCAGCAGTCCACCGGGACTTTCCGCAGCTTTCTTT. Translated, this gives CASSPPGLSAAFF.